The entry that follows covers one T cell receptor (beta chain) sequence. Its antigen is still unknown. The data are from a study of vaccination effects on CD4 cells after COVID-19. The V and J ends lost 6 bases and 6 bases, in that order; junction bases with no gene match: 8. Germline loops: CDR1 SQVTM, CDR2 ANQGSEA. The CDR3 contains 14 residues. Produced via immunoSEQ multiplex PCR; TCRdb's table is partial and in-frame only. Among tens of thousands of clones, over 70% were seen once, and the ten largest hold 1.1%. Antigen-specific CD4+ T cells were expanded with viral peptide pools in the ViraFEST assay before sequencing. Subsequent to a culture period of less than twelve days, CD4+ T cells were isolated. BNT162b2 vaccine or mRNA-1273 vaccine was given to participants in two doses. On day 3 and again on day 7, half the medium was replaced with IL-2 medium.

The sequencing used CD4+ T cells from PBMCs cultured with HCoV-OC43 spike peptides, collected after COVID-19 vaccination. Subset specified: HCoV-OC43 spike overlapping peptide pool stimulation. The sequence was collected from a human donor who received a COVID-19 vaccine. V and J are TRBV29-1 and TRBJ2-1; 10 bases match TRBD2. The CDR3 bases are TGCAGCGTCGCCCTTAGCGGGGGGCGCAATGAGCAGTTCTTC. This codes for CSVALSGGRNEQFF.